This record concerns one T cell receptor beta chain sequence. This clonotype was counted between two and nine times. Its antigen remains undetermined. Base quality data are lacking; no much larger clone is found one base away. Germline trimming: 4 bases from V, 1 base from J; junction bases outside gene matches: 10. The CDR3 runs 16 amino acids, cysteine and phenylalanine included. Only CDR3 DNA is held: 48 bases, read in frame from base 1. CDR1 and CDR2 are drawn from the germline V gene: MGHRA, YSYEKL. The data are from a study of T-cell memory formation after mild COVID-19 (dated by TCRdb to the early 2020s). About the study as a whole: TCR sequence clusters from the two donors were found to be largely donor specific. In a couple of donors, T-cell clones that expanded and contracted after mild COVID-19 were followed by sequencing TCRalpha and TCRbeta repertoires longitudinally. The cohort was made up of two young adult volunteers, one female and one male, who were previously healthy. General conclusions and limits of the study: Contracting CD4+ clones appeared mostly in the CM and EM memory subsets, whereas CD8+ clones were enriched in EMRA. Balanced CD4/CD8 phenotypes were observed for clones contracting from day 15 to 85, whereas a bias towards CD4+ was observed for a second wave of clones expanding from day 15 to 37. SARS-CoV-2 specificity was not confirmed for the second-wave clones peaking on day 37. Some responding clones were found in pre-infection memory, which suggests that pre-existing cross-reactive memory T cells took part in the SARS-CoV-2 response. The study covered only a couple of mild cases, and larger cohorts including severe cases with pre-infection samples were considered necessary.

Ficoll-Paque density gradient centrifugation was the method used to isolate PBMCs. Sequencing was carried out with an Illumina NovaSeq 6000. TCRalpha and TCRbeta cDNA libraries were built by 5'RACE with constant-segment primers, adding sample barcodes and unique molecular identifiers. Trizol reagent was used to extract RNA from every sample. Libraries were amplified in two PCR steps, with a second sample barcode and Illumina TruSeq adapters added in the second step. Sequencing of libraries was performed on an Illumina NovaSeq with 2 x 150 bp paired-end reads. On the authors' methods: With migec v1.2.7, reads were demultiplexed and then collapsed into UMI-guided consensus sequences. Using mixcr v2.1.11, UMI consensuses were aligned to TRA and TRB V and J templates and then assembled into clonotypes. Clonotypes were classified as expanded or contracted when called significant by both edgeR and NoisET, with noise models trained on biological replicates. For edgeR calls, the thresholds were a false discovery rate-adjusted p below 0.01 and a log2 fold-change of 1. As an exploratory analysis of dynamics, max-normalized trajectories of the 1000 most abundant clonotypes were examined with PCA combined with hierarchical clustering. Separately sequenced CD4+ and CD8+ repertoires were used to assign a CD4 or CD8 phenotype to each responding clone. In-frame beta chains were kept once TCRdb had trimmed the public reads at Q25 with fastp and called clones with MiXCR. Rows with one shared CDR3 protein collapse into an entry with the most common genes and DNA. What appears here as the V and J calls and clone size reflects TCRdb's work, not the paper's. The sample table shows 350,000 to 500,000 distinct CDR3 sequences, and more than 20% are seen once. Jointly, the top ten make up under 15% of the sample.

This sequence originates from an adult woman who had mild COVID-19 (a few samples of this study predate the infection). The sample titles of this study are shuffled in the database, so cell type and time point are left out; the donor was told from shared clones. The source material was PBMCs or a T cell subset sorted from them (not recorded which). This chain is built from TRBV4-1 and TRBJ2-7; the central 7 bases match TRBD1. The nucleotides are TGCGCCAGCAGCCTCCGGGACAGAGGTGGGTCCTACGAGCAGTACTTC. This encodes CASSLRDRGGSYEQYF.